The next 8 T cell receptor beta chains were all read from a single sample in a study of response to subunit inactivated influenza vaccine. TCRdb fed the RT-PCR reads into MiXCR, producing one record per CDR3 protein. The profile shows about half a million distinct CDR3 sequences, approximately 9.9% of them singletons. The sequencing here drew on PBMCs from blood, taken 45 days after vaccination. The receptors come from a man aged 50 or older who received an inactivated influenza vaccine.

In its sample, this clonotype was seen many times. The chain links TRBV11-2 to TRBJ1-2; the D gene is possibly TRBD1 (6 bases). Germline CDR1 reads SGHAT; CDR2 reads FQNNGV. The CDR3 has 15 residues. The ends were cut back, 1 base at V and 4 bases at J, with 13 bases in the middle. CDR3 protein: CASSLVAAGAYGYTF. The CDR3 DNA reads TGTGCCAGCAGCTTAGTGGCGGCAGGGGCCTATGGCTACACCTTC. The full variable domain, its missing parts supplied by reference TRBV11-2 and TRBJ1-2, is EAGVAQSPRYKIIEKRQSVAFWCNPISGHATLYWYQQILGQGPKLLIQFQNNGVVDDSQLPKDRFSAERLKGVDSTLKIQPAKLEDSAVYLCASSLVAAGAYGYTFGSGTRLTVV.

This clonotype turned up a few times. The gene calls are TRBV7-2 and TRBJ2-3; D possibly corresponds to TRBD1 (6 bases). There are 15 residues in the CDR3. Germline values: CDR1 SGHTA, CDR2 FQGNSA. Trimming shortened V by 4 bases and J by 1 base, and 12 bases separated the two germline ends. The CDR3 protein is CASSWGRRGTDTQYF. In DNA, the CDR3 is TGTGCCAGCAGCTGGGGGCGTAGGGGCACAGATACGCAGTATTTT.

This clonotype showed up many times. This chain connects TRBV7-2 to TRBJ2-1, with 14 bases lining up with TRBD2. The length of the CDR3 is 16 residues. Germline CDR1 SGHTA, CDR2 FQGNSA. Unmatched junction bases numbered 6, after V lost 4 bases and J lost 7 bases. The CDR3 bases are TGTGCCAGCAGCTACCGACTAGCGGGAGGGTCAAATGAGCAGTTCTTC. Protein product: CASSYRLAGGSNEQFF.

The chain joins TRBV7-2 to TRBJ1-4; D is unclear. The V and J ends lost 5 bases and 3 bases respectively, with 13 bases between them. Germline lookup yields CDR1 SGHTA and CDR2 FQGNSA. The CDR3 is 15 residues long. This chain's CDR3 is CASSGPGPANEKLFF. The CDR3 nucleotides read TGTGCCAGCAGCGGACCCGGGCCTGCTAATGAAAAACTGTTTTTT.

This clonotype was counted many times. This chain connects TRBV4-2 to TRBJ2-4; no clear D gene. There are 16 residues in the CDR3. Germline loops: CDR1 LGHNA, CDR2 YNFKEQ. Trimming took 0 bases from V and 2 from J, leaving 11 bases between them. CDR3 nucleotide sequence: TGTGCCAGCAGCCAAGATCTGCTTCTGACCAAAAACATTCAGTACTTC. Its protein is CASSQDLLLTKNIQYF.

This chain uses TRBV4-2 with TRBJ1-2; 8 nucleotides match TRBD1. The trim removed 1 base at V and 4 bases at J, leaving 8 bases unmatched. The CDR3 loop spans 16 amino acids. Germline V gene lookup returns CDR1 LGHNA and CDR2 YNFKEQ. For the CDR3, the DNA is TGTGCCAGCAGCCAAGCAATGCAGGGGGCGGGCTATGGCTACACCTTC. Protein sequence: CASSQAMQGAGYGYTF.

This clonotype came up many times. This chain's CDR3 is CASVAQPSADEQFF. The CDR3 DNA follows: TGCGCCAGCGTGGCCCAACCCAGCGCGGATGAGCAGTTCTTC. The genes are TRBV5-1 and TRBJ2-1; D is ambiguous. The germline V gene has CDR1 SGHRS and CDR2 YFSETQ. CDR3 length: 14 amino acids. V lost 7 bases and J 8 bases, leaving 19 bases between the germline ends.

J is TRBJ2-3 and V is TRBV7-8; possibly TRBD2 for D (5 bases). Germline V lookup: CDR1 SGHVS, CDR2 FQNEAQ. Deletions cut 3 bases from V and 6 bases from J, with 13 bases between. The CDR3 length is 14 residues. CDR3 DNA sequence: TGTGCCAGCAGCTTGCAGCGGTTCGGGGATACGCAGTATTTT. Its protein product is CASSLQRFGDTQYF.